This T cell receptor (beta chain) was found in a study of T cells after yellow fever vaccination. Regarding the study as a whole: Most clones from primary vaccination were detected again post-booster (96% CD4, roughly 91% CD8). It was a weaker secondary response, yet one that peaked faster, at day 5 versus 15. Repertoires obtained by FACS sorting could include abundant clonotypes that entered as contaminants from the bulk population.

The CDR3 totals 12 residues. Trimming pared 6 bases from V and 1 base from J, leaving 6 bases between. Synthesis of TCR cDNA relied on 5'RACE template switching, which attached a universal primer site and UMIs. MiXCR was run by TCRdb on the 5' RACE reads, yielding one entry per CDR3 protein. In the table there are hundreds of thousands of distinct CDR3 sequences, approximately 5.7% of which are singletons. This clonotype appeared many times. Its specificity is unknown. This specimen consisted of PBMCs, obtained 5 days after the yellow fever booster vaccination. This chain links TRBV12-3 or TRBV12-4 with TRBJ2-5; D not resolved. This receptor was identified in a man in his thirties or forties who received the YFV17D yellow fever vaccine. CDR3 amino acids: CASRSTQETQYF. In DNA, the CDR3 is TGTGCCAGCAGATCGACCCAAGAGACCCAGTACTTC.